Below are 15 T cell receptor beta chains sequenced from a single sample in a study of blood T cell repertoires in COVID-19. Libraries were prepared by immunoSEQ multiplex PCR; TCRdb keeps only in-frame clonotypes and omits some of them. The sample lists under 250,000 clones, under 90% seen once, with around 5.5% in the top ten. The sequenced sample consisted of peripheral blood. The receptors come from a woman aged 55-75 years who had recovered from COVID-19.

This clone was detected only once. This chain connects TRBV6-5 to TRBJ2-6, with D perhaps matching TRBD1 (5 bases). This CDR3 comprises 14 residues. With 4 bases removed from V and 5 bases from J, the gap between germline ends came to 9 bases. Per the germline V gene, CDR1 is MNHEY and CDR2 is SVGAGI. The CDR3 DNA follows: TGTGCCAGCAGTTCCCAGGGTAGGGCCAACGTCCTGACTTTC. Translating gives CASSSQGRANVLTF.

This clone was counted a few times. The V call is TRBV7-2, the J call TRBJ2-1, with 10 positions matching TRBD1. This CDR3 is 17 amino acids long. Germline V gene lookup returns CDR1 SGHTA and CDR2 FQGNSA. The junction had 6 bases not matched to a gene; V was cut back by 1 base and J by 3 bases. The CDR3: CASSLVAGTGDYNEQFF. Here the CDR3 DNA reads TGTGCCAGCAGCTTAGTAGCCGGGACAGGGGACTACAATGAGCAGTTCTTC.

V gene TRBV29-1 combines with J gene TRBJ2-1; 7 bases match TRBD2. The CDR3 extends over 15 amino acids. Germline V gene data show CDR1 as SQVTM and CDR2 as ANQGSEA. The junction had 15 bases not matched to a gene; V was cut back by 6 bases and J by 7 bases. Here the CDR3 reads CSVGGGGGVRNEQFF. The CDR3 DNA follows: TGCAGCGTAGGAGGTGGCGGGGGAGTGAGGAATGAGCAGTTCTTC.

The gene calls are TRBV27 and TRBJ2-3; a weak D match, TRBD1 (6 bases). V was trimmed by 5 bases and J by 2 bases, leaving 17 bases between them. This CDR3 spans 16 amino acids. The germline V gene has CDR1 MNHEY and CDR2 SMNVEV (reference sequence). CDR3 sequence: CASSKTLGGLTDTQYF. In DNA, the CDR3 is TGTGCCAGCAGTAAGACGCTTGGGGGCCTCACAGATACGCAGTATTTT.

The V call is TRBV2, the J call TRBJ1-3, with a tentative D call TRBD1 (6 bases). Trimming cost V 4 bases and J 0 bases, with 19 bases left between them. CDR3 length equals 18 residues. CDR1 and CDR2 from the germline V gene are SNHLY and FYNNEI. The CDR3 bases are TGTGCCAGCAGTGCTCAGCAAAACAGGGCGGCCTCTGGAAACACCATATATTTT. Its protein product is CASSAQQNRAASGNTIYF.

This rearrangement joins TRBV19 to TRBJ2-3; 8 bases are shared with TRBD2. CDR3 length equals 12 residues. Per germline, CDR1 LNHDA and CDR2 SQIVND (reference sequence). Trimming took 6 bases from V and 4 from J; bases not matched to a gene: 0. CDR3 sequence (DNA): TGTGCCAGTAGAGCGGGGGCAGATACGCAGTATTTT. Translating it yields CASRAGADTQYF.

This chain joins TRBV4-3 and TRBJ2-1; TRBD1 aligns across 10 bases. Germline V lookup: CDR1 LGHNA, CDR2 YSLEER. The J segment lost 4 bases and the V segment lost 0 bases, leaving 3 bases of the junction unmatched. The CDR3 sequence is 16 residues long. The CDR3: CASSQERTGGYNEQFF. DNA for the CDR3: TGCGCCAGCAGCCAAGAAAGGACAGGGGGTTACAATGAGCAGTTCTTC.

This chain uses TRBV5-1 with TRBJ2-1; unclear D gene. The germline V gene has CDR1 SGHRS and CDR2 YFSETQ. V lost 2 bases, J lost 1 base, and 4 bases lay in between. There are 13 residues in the CDR3. Written as DNA, the CDR3 is TGCGCCAGCAGCTTCCAGTCCTACAATGAGCAGTTCTTC. This encodes CASSFQSYNEQFF.

Many counts were recorded for this clone. The rearrangement links TRBV5-3 to TRBJ1-1; D gene unclear. TRBV5-3 has ORF status, its function being uncertain. The CDR3 has 13 residues. Trimming took 4 bases from V and 1 from J, leaving 8 bases between them. The CDR3 here is CARSMRQNTEAFF. As DNA, the CDR3 is TGTGCCAGAAGCATGCGACAGAACACTGAAGCTTTCTTT.

This chain uses TRBV7-3 with TRBJ2-7, with TRBD2 matching 11 bases. V trimming: 5 bases; J trimming: 2 bases; junction bases outside the gene matches: 2. The germline CDR1 and CDR2 sequences are SGHTA and FQGTGA. The CDR3 has 14 residues. The CDR3 spells CASSVAGGPYEQYF. The DNA for the CDR3 is TGTGCCAGCAGCGTAGCGGGGGGGCCCTACGAGCAGTACTTC.

The CDR3, as DNA: TGTGCCAGCACCCCGGGACAGGGACGGGGCAAAGATACGCAGTATTTT. It encodes CASTPGQGRGKDTQYF. The genes are TRBV3-1 (or the pseudogene TRBV3-2) and TRBJ2-3, with TRBD1 identical over 9 bases. The J segment lost 5 bases and the V segment lost 7 bases, leaving 13 bases of the junction unmatched. The CDR3 length is 16 residues. Germline V lookup: CDR1 LGHDT, CDR2 YNNKEL (reference sequence).

The chain is built from TRBV4-2 and TRBJ1-1, with D unresolved. CDR3 length: 17 amino acids. V was trimmed by 0 bases and J by 1 base, leaving 15 bases between them. Germline values: CDR1 LGHNA, CDR2 YNFKEQ. CDR3 sequence (DNA): TGTGCCAGCAGCCAAGAACCCCGTGTCAGACAGAACACTGAAGCTTTCTTT. As protein: CASSQEPRVRQNTEAFF.

This chain joins TRBV7-2 and TRBJ1-1; no clear D. Trimming left V 4 bases short and J 1 base short, with 7 bases between. The CDR3 totals 13 residues. From germline, CDR1 is SGHTA and CDR2 FQGNSA. The CDR3 bases are TGTGCCAGCAGCTCCCAGGCGAACACTGAAGCTTTCTTT. It codes for CASSSQANTEAFF.

This clone was seen only once. V gene TRBV2 combines with J gene TRBJ1-3, with 7 bases that match TRBD1. The length of the CDR3 is 14 residues. The germline gives CDR1 SNHLY, CDR2 FYNNEI. V shed 7 bases, J shed 0 bases, and the junction held 3 bases outside the gene matches. The CDR3 nucleotides read TGTGCCAGCACGACAGGGACCTCTGGAAACACCATATATTTT. This codes for CASTTGTSGNTIYF.

The CDR3 coding sequence is TGTGCCAGCAGACAGTCGAGCTCCTATAATTCACCCCTCCACTTT. Its protein is CASRQSSSYNSPLHF. The chain uses TRBV10-3 and TRBJ1-6, with D possibly being TRBD1 (5 bases). Trimming stripped 10 bases from V and 0 bases from J, with 13 bases between. Germline V CDR1 and CDR2: ENHRY, SYGVKD. The CDR3 covers 15 residues.